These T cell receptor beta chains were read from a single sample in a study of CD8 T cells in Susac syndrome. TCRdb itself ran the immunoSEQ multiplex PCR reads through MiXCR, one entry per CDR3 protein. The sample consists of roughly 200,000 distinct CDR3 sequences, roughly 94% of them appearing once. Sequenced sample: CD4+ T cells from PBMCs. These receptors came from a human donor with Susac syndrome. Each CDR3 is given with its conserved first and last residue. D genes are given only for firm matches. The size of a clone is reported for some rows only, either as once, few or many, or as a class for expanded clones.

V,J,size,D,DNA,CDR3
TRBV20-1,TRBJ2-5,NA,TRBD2,TGCAGTGCTAGAGGGGGGGGCCAAGAGACCCAGTACTTC,CSARGGGQETQYF
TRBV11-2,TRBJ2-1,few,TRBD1,TGTGCCAGCAGCTTAGATCGGGACAGGGCGGACAATGAGCAGTTCTTC,CASSLDRDRADNEQFF
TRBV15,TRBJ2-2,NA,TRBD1,TGTGCCACCAGCAGAGTACGGGGGACAGGGGACGCCGGGGAGCTGTTTTTT,CATSRVRGTGDAGELFF
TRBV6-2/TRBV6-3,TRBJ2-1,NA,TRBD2,TGTGCCAGTAAAGCGGGGGGGTCCTACAATGAGCAGTTCTTC,CASKAGGSYNEQFF
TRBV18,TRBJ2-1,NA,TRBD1,TGTGCCAGCTCAACCGACAGGGGACGTGAGCAGTTCTTC,CASSTDRGREQFF
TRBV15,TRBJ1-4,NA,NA,TGTGCCACCAGCAGAGGATGGGAAAAACTGTTTTTT,CATSRGWEKLFF
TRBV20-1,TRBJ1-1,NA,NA,TGCAGTGCTACCCCGGACCTGAACACTGAAGCTTTCTTT,CSATPDLNTEAFF
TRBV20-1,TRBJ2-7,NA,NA,TGCAGTGCTGGGACATCCTACTCCTACGAGCAGTACTTC,CSAGTSYSYEQYF
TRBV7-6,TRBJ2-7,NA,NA,TGTGCCAGCAGCTTAGGTCCCTCGGGGAGCGAGCAGTACTTC,CASSLGPSGSEQYF
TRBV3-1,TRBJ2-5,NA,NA,TGTGCCAGCAGCCGACAGTTCCAAGAGACCCAGTACTTC,CASSRQFQETQYF
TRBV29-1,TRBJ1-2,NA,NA,TGCAGCGTGGGGTTTTCCCCTTATGGCTACACCTTC,CSVGFSPYGYTF
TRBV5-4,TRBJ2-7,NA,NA,TGTGCCAGCAGCTTGTTTAGCTACGAGCAGTACTTC,CASSLFSYEQYF
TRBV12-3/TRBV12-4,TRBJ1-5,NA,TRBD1,TGTGCCAGCAGTTTTGCTACACAGGGGAATCAGCCCCAGCATTTT,CASSFATQGNQPQHF
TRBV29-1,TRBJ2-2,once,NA,TGCAGCGCCGGACGGGCAGGGAGAAACACCGGGGAGCTGTTTTTT,CSAGRAGRNTGELFF
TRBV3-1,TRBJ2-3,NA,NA,TGTGCCAGCAGCCAAGAACGATGGGGAGATACGCAGTATTTT,CASSQERWGDTQYF
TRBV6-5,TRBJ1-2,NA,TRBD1,TGTGCCAGCTGGACAGGGGGCTCCTATGGCTACACCTTC,CASWTGGSYGYTF
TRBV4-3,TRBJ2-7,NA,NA,TGCGCCAGCAGCCAAGGGGAGATAGAAAGCGAGCAGTACTTC,CASSQGEIESEQYF
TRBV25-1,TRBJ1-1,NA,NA,TGTGCCAGCAGTGAATTCCGACACCCCACCGCTGAAGCTTTCTTT,CASSEFRHPTAEAFF
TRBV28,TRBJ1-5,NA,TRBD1,TGTGCCAGCAGTTCCACAAGACAGGGGAGCCTAAGCAATCAGCCCCAGCATTTT,CASSSTRQGSLSNQPQHF
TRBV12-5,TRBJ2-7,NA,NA,TGTGCTAGTGCTTCGAGGGCCACTGGGTACGAGCAGTACTTC,CASASRATGYEQYF
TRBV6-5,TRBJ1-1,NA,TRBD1,TGTGCCAGCAGGGGACAGTTTCTGGACACTGAAGCTTTCTTT,CASRGQFLDTEAFF
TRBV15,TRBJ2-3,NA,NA,TGTGCCACCAAAGCAGGGGAACGCACAGATACGCAGTATTTT,CATKAGERTDTQYF
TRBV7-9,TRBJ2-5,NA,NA,TGTGCCAGCAGCTTAGGGTCGGCAGACCAAGAGACCCAGTACTTC,CASSLGSADQETQYF
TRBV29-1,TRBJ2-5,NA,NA,TGCAGCGTTGAAGATCCCATCCAAGAGACCCAGTACTTC,CSVEDPIQETQYF
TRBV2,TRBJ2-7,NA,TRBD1,TGTGCCAGCCGCCGGGACAGCAACTACGAGCAGTACTTC,CASRRDSNYEQYF
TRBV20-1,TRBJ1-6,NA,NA,TGCAGTGCTAGAGATGCCAGCCCCGCCGATAATTCACCCCTCCACTTT,CSARDASPADNSPLHF
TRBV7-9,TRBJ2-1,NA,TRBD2,TGTGCCAGCAGCTCCGCCCAAGCGGGGGGTCCCTCCATCTACAATGAGCAGTTCTTC,CASSSAQAGGPSIYNEQFF
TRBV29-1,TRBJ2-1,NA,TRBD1,TGCAGCGTTGAATGGGACAGCTCCTACAATGAGCAGTTCTTC,CSVEWDSSYNEQFF
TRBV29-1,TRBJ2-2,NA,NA,TGCAGCGTGCAGAGGAACATCGGGGAGCTGTTTTTT,CSVQRNIGELFF
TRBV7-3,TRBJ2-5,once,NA,TGTGCCAGCAGCTTAACGTGGCGAGAGACCCAGTACTTC,CASSLTWRETQYF
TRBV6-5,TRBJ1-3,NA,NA,TGTGCCAGCAGTTACTCAGGGGCGACCTCTGGAAACACCATATATTTT,CASSYSGATSGNTIYF
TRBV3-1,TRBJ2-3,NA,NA,TGTGCCAGCAGCCAAGAGGGAAGGGGAGATACGCAGTATTTT,CASSQEGRGDTQYF
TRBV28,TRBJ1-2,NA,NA,TGTGCCAGCAGTTTATTACCCGAGATGGGTGGCTACACCTTC,CASSLLPEMGGYTF
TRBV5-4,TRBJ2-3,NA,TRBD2,TGTGCCAGCAGCACGGGACTAGGAAGCACAGATACGCAGTATTTT,CASSTGLGSTDTQYF
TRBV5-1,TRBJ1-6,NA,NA,TGCGCCAGCAGCTCGGGGAATTCACCCCTCCACTTT,CASSSGNSPLHF
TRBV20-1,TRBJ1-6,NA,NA,TGCAGTGCTAGAGATTTCCGGCCAGGGGATGCTAATTCACCCCTCCACTTT,CSARDFRPGDANSPLHF
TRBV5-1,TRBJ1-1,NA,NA,TGCGCCAGCAGCCCAGAGGCCGGCACTGAAGCTTTCTTT,CASSPEAGTEAFF
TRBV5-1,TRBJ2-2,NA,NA,TGCGCCAGCAGTTGGGACGGGAACACCGGGGAGCTGTTTTTT,CASSWDGNTGELFF
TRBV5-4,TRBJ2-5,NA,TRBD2,TGTGCCAGCAGCTTTCTCTTCGAGACTAGCGGGACAGAGACCCAGTACTTC,CASSFLFETSGTETQYF
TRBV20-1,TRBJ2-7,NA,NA,TGCAGTGCTATGGACAGGAGGGGGTACTACGAGCAGTACTTC,CSAMDRRGYYEQYF
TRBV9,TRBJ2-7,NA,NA,TGTGCCAGCAGCGCCCACAGGGAACCCCTCTACGAGCAGTACTTC,CASSAHREPLYEQYF
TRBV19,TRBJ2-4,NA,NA,TGTGCCAGTAGCTTGAGGGTGGCCAAAAACATTCAGTACTTC,CASSLRVAKNIQYF
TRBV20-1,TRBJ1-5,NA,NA,TGCAGTGCTAAGATGTTTGCGGGGGAGGGGCCCCAGCATTTT,CSAKMFAGEGPQHF
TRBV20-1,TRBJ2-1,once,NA,TGCAGTGCTAGCCGCACTAGCCATGAGCAGTTCTTC,CSASRTSHEQFF
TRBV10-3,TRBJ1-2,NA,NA,TGTGCCATCAGTGAGTTCGATGGCTACACCTTC,CAISEFDGYTF
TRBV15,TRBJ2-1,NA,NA,TGTGCCACCAGCAGAGATGGCGTGGAGCAGTTCTTC,CATSRDGVEQFF
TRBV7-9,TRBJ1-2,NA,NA,TGTGCCAGCAGCGCACAGGGTCGCGCCTATGGCTACACCTTC,CASSAQGRAYGYTF
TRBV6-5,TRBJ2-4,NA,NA,TGTGCCAGCAGTTACGGGGAGGGGGGGCAGTGGAAGAACATTCAGTACTTC,CASSYGEGGQWKNIQYF
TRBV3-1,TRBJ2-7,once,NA,TGTGCCAGCAGCCAAGATCGTACAGCGTTCGAGCAGTACTTC,CASSQDRTAFEQYF
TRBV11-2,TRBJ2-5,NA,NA,TGTGCCAGCAGCTTAAGGCGGGTGCAAGAGACCCAGTACTTC,CASSLRRVQETQYF
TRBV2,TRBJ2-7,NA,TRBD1,TGTGCCAGCAGTGATGGTGGACAGGGGGCCCACGAGCAGTACTTC,CASSDGGQGAHEQYF
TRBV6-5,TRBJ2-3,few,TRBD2,TGTGCCAGCAGTTACGCGGGGGGCACAGATACGCAGTATTTT,CASSYAGGTDTQYF
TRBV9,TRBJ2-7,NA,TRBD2,TGTGCCAGCAGCGCCGGGACTAGCGTCCGCTACGAGCAGTACTTC,CASSAGTSVRYEQYF
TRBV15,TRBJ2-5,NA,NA,TGTGCCACCAGCACCCCCAGGGCAAGTGGAGAGACCCAGTACTTC,CATSTPRASGETQYF